This T cell receptor (beta chain) originates from a study of metastatic and nonmetastatic thyroid tumors. Background on the study: Repertoires were compared across blood and tumor or nodule tissue from malignant and benign thyroid patients. Study results and caveats: Significantly higher TCR beta diversity was reportedly seen in malignant thyroid tumors than benign nodules, in blood and tumor.

All patients reached thyroid surgery having received no treatment beforehand. Comment on this clone: Its matching antigen is unknown.

CDR1 DFQATT and CDR2 SNEGSKA come from the germline V gene (reference sequence). The CDR3 covers 16 residues. V lost 3 bases to trimming and J lost 7 bases, with 22 bases between them. Authors' processing steps: The study built a papillary thyroid cancer distant-metastasis classifier from CDR3 differences across clinicopathological groups. TCRdb re-analyzed the PCR reads through MiXCR. The V and J calls and clone size come from TCRdb's table, not from the authors' own analysis. The table records roughly 28,000 clones, more than 25% of them present only once. The sequenced material came from blood. The source is a female donor with papillary thyroid cancer or a benign thyroid nodule (not recorded which). Some clones in this sample may be carry-over from other donors' samples. The chain recombines TRBV20-1 with TRBJ2-1; D may be TRBD2 (6 bases). Here the CDR3 DNA reads TGCAGTGCTAGGGATCAAGGACTATCTGGAGTAAATGAGCAGTTCTTC. Its translation is CSARDQGLSGVNEQFF.